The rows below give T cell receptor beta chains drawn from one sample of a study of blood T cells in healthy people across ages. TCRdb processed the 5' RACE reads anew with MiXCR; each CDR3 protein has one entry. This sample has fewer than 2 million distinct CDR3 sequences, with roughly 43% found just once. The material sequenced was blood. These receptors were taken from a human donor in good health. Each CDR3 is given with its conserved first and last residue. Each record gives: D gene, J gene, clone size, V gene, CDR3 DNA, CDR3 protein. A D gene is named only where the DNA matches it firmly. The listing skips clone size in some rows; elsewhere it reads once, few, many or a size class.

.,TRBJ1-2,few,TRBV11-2,TGTGCCAGCAGCTTAGGGGCCGGGGATCCCTATGGCTACACCTTC,CASSLGAGDPYGYTF
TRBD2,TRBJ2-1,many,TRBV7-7,TGTGCCAGCAGACCACTAGCGGGGGGATACAATGAGCAGTTCTTC,CASRPLAGGYNEQFF
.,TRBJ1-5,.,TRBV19,TGTGCCACCACGCCGGGACCAGGAGGGTATCAGCCCCAGCATTTT,CATTPGPGGYQPQHF
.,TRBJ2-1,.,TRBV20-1,TGCAGTGCTGGAGATCTCCGGGGGAGGAATGAGCAGTTCTTC,CSAGDLRGRNEQFF
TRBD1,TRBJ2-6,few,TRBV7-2,TGTGCCAGCAGCTCGCGAACAGGGGGCTGGGATTCTGGGGCCAACGTCCTGACTTTC,CASSSRTGGWDSGANVLTF
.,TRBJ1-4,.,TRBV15,TGTGCCACCAGCAGTCCAGGTTTACCGTCTACCAATGAAAAACTGTTTTTT,CATSSPGLPSTNEKLFF
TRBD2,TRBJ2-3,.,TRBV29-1,TGCAGCCCCATAGCGGGCAGCACAGATACGCAGTATTTT,CSPIAGSTDTQYF
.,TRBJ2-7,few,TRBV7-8,TGTGCCAGCAGTTCGGCCCCAAGCGTTTCCTACGAGCAGTACTTC,CASSSAPSVSYEQYF
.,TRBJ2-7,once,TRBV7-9,TGTGCCAGCAGCTTTGAAGACTGCGAGCAGTACTTC,CASSFEDCEQYF
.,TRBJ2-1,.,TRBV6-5,TGTGCCAGCAGTATGGGGGGTGACGGGCAGTTCTTC,CASSMGGDGQFF
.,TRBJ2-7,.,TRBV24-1,TGTGCCACCGGTGACATCTCAACCTACAATGAGCAGTACTTC,CATGDISTYNEQYF
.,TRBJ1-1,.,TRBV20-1,TGCAGTGCTAGGAAACAGAACACTGAAGCTTTCTTT,CSARKQNTEAFF
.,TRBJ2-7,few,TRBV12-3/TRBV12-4,TGTGCCAGCGGAAAGGGCGGACGACGGCCGTCCTACGAGCAGTACTTC,CASGKGGRRPSYEQYF
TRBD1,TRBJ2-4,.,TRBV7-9,TGTGCCAGCAGCTCGCAGGGGGCCGCAAACATTCAGTACTTC,CASSSQGAANIQYF
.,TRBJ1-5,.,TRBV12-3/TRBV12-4,TGTGCCAGCAGTTCCCCCCGGGGGGTGGCTTCCAATCAGCCCCAGCATTTT,CASSSPRGVASNQPQHF